These 26 T cell receptor beta chains came from one sample sequenced in a study of CD8+CD57+ T cells in acquired aplastic anemia (dated by TCRdb to between 2018 and 2020). The listed sequencing device is Illumina HiSeq 2000. Profiling of TCR beta VDJ combinations and CDR3 sequences used genomic DNA as the template. TCRdb cleaned the public reads at Q25 with fastp, built clones with MiXCR and kept in-frame beta chains. Entries that share a CDR3 protein sequence are merged under the most common genes and DNA. The sample contains around 190,000 distinct CDR3 sequences, roughly half of them found a single time. The top ten clones comprise 15% to 20% of the sample. Sequencing was performed on sorted CD4+, CD8+, or CD8+CD57+ T cells (not recorded which) from PBMCs. The receptors were gathered from a human donor in good health, serving as a control.

In regard to this clonotype: The CDR3 end shows no conserved phenylalanine or tryptophan, and so a read error is likely. The V and J genes are TRBV7-2 and TRBJ2-5; 10 bases map to TRBD1. The CDR3 is 16 amino acids. From germline, CDR1 is SGHTA and CDR2 FQGNSA. CDR3 sequence reads: CVSSLRKGQGRETQYL. The CDR3 bases are TGTGTCAGCAGCTTACGAAAGGGACAGGGGCGAGAGACCCAGTACCTC.

Ten or more counts support this clonotype. This chain joins TRBV6-5 and TRBJ2-1, with TRBD2 as a possible D gene (6 bases). There are 16 residues in the CDR3. The germline V gene has CDR1 MNHEY and CDR2 SVGAGI. The V gene lost 0 bases and the J gene lost 8 bases, with 17 bases spanning the gap. The CDR3 coding sequence is TGTGCCAGCAGTTACTCGAGGGCGCGGAGGGATCATGAGCAGTTCTTC. Translated, it gives CASSYSRARRDHEQFF.

The V and J genes are TRBV2 and TRBJ2-7, with 8 bases that match TRBD1. CDR1 and CDR2 from the germline V gene are SNHLY and FYNNEI. Trimming at V came to 5 bases and at J to 7 bases, leaving 7 bases not matched to a gene. The CDR3 length is 13 residues. The CDR3 coding sequence is TGTGCCAGCAGTCGCAAAACAGGGGGGGAGCAGTACTTC. This codes for CASSRKTGGEQYF.

The rearrangement uses TRBV19 and TRBJ2-3, with D perhaps matching TRBD1 or TRBD2 (6 bases each). Germline assignment: CDR1 LNHDA and CDR2 SQIVND (reference sequence). Trimming removed 6 bases from V and 7 bases from J, with 20 bases in between. CDR3 length equals 15 residues. CDR3 amino acids: CASRKGDSDGNTQYF. In DNA form, the CDR3 reads TGTGCCAGTAGAAAGGGGGACTCTGATGGTAATACGCAGTATTTT.

The rearrangement links TRBV19 to TRBJ1-4, with a weak D call TRBD1 (5 bases). The germline CDR1 and CDR2 sequences are LNHDA and SQIVND (reference sequence). The CDR3 runs to 15 residues. V lost 7 bases and J lost 6, with 18 bases in between. CDR3 sequence (DNA): TGTGCCAGTACTAACCAGGGAGCAGGGTATGAAAAACTGTTTTTT. This sequence encodes CASTNQGAGYEKLFF.

The rearrangement links TRBV25-1 to TRBJ1-3; no clear D. The germline V gene has CDR1 MGHDK and CDR2 SYGVNS. This CDR3 contains 18 residues. Trimming cost V 2 bases and J 2 bases, with 19 bases left between them. CDR3 nucleotide sequence: TGTGCCAGCAGTGAAGGTTCAGGAGGAATCGTTCCTGGAAACACCATATATTTT. Translation gives CASSEGSGGIVPGNTIYF.

The rearrangement joins TRBV20-1 to TRBJ1-2, with 9 nucleotides matching TRBD1. This CDR3 is 13 amino acids long. V was clipped by 3 bases and J by 5 bases; unmatched bases: 4. Germline lookup yields CDR1 DFQATT and CDR2 SNEGSKA (reference sequence). This CDR3 is CSARDRGFYGYTF. In DNA form, the CDR3 reads TGCAGTGCTAGGGACAGGGGTTTTTATGGCTACACCTTC.

This clonotype appeared many times. The J gene is TRBJ1-5, the V gene TRBV5-1, with 7 bases matching TRBD1. CDR3 length: 15 residues. The germline CDR1 and CDR2 sequences are SGHRS and YFSETQ. V was pared by 4 bases and J by 5 bases, with 9 bases of the junction left unmatched. CDR3 sequence reads: CASSPGQVGDQPQHF. CDR3 bases: TGCGCCAGCAGCCCTGGACAGGTGGGTGATCAGCCCCAGCATTTT.

This clonotype was seen a few times. One end of the junction fails to match germline, which may point to a read error. The chain employs TRBV12-3 or TRBV12-4 and TRBJ2-2; tentative D call: TRBD1 (6 bases). The CDR3 extends over 10 amino acids. The CDR3 DNA reads TGTGCCAGCTTACCAGGGGAGATGTTTTTT. Its protein is CASLPGEMFF.

The rearrangement links TRBV7-6 to TRBJ1-3; TRBD1 matches at 7 bases. The germline CDR1 and CDR2 sequences are SGHVS and FNYEAQ. J gave up 3 bases and V 5 bases, and 4 bases lay outside the gene matches. This CDR3 is built from 14 residues. In DNA, the CDR3 is TGTGCCAGCAGCCCTGACAGGGTTGGAAACACCATATATTTT. It specifies CASSPDRVGNTIYF.

As regards this clonotype: A much more abundant neighbour one base away suggests this may be a read error. This rearrangement joins TRBV28 to TRBJ1-2; D unresolved. The CDR3 sequence is 14 residues long. From germline, CDR1 is MDHEN and CDR2 SYDVKM. CDR3 bases: TGTGCCGGCAGCGTCAGCGTTACTAACTATGGCTACACCTTC. Protein product: CAGSVSVTNYGYTF.

The V gene is TRBV7-7, the J gene TRBJ2-2, with unresolved D. The CDR3 contains 13 residues. Germline V lookup: CDR1 SSHAT, CDR2 FNYEAQ (reference sequence). Between the trimmed V and J ends, which lost 5 bases and 6 bases, there was a span of 10 bases. CDR3 in DNA: TGTGCCAGCAGCCACCGTGGGGCCGGGGAGCTGTTTTTT. Translation gives CASSHRGAGELFF.

V is TRBV6-6 and J is TRBJ1-2, with TRBD1 identical over 9 bases. The CDR3 has 17 amino acids. Germline V gene lookup returns CDR1 MNHNY and CDR2 SVGAGI (reference sequence). V shed 5 bases, J shed 4 bases, and the junction held 14 bases outside the gene matches. CDR3 nucleotides: TGTGCCAGCAGTAATTTAGGTGCGGGACAGGGCTCCTATGGCTACACCTTC. Its translation: CASSNLGAGQGSYGYTF.

J is TRBJ1-5 and V is TRBV6-5; D gene ambiguous. This CDR3 is built from 14 residues. V lost 6 bases, J lost 7 bases, and 16 bases lay in between. Germline loops: CDR1 MNHEY, CDR2 SVGAGI. The CDR3 spells CASRTGGTLQPQHF. DNA for the CDR3: TGTGCCAGCAGAACGGGCGGCACACTCCAGCCCCAGCATTTT.

This clonotype was seen repeatedly, ten times or more. J is TRBJ1-3 and V is TRBV4-1, with TRBD1 as a possible D gene (6 bases). Trimming took 1 base from V and 1 from J, leaving 11 bases between them. CDR1 MGHRA and CDR2 YSYEKL come from the germline V gene. CDR3 length equals 16 residues. CDR3 coding DNA: TGCGCCAGCAGCCAAGCCGGGGGCATGTCTGGAAACACCATATATTTT. This codes for CASSQAGGMSGNTIYF.

This chain connects TRBV19 to TRBJ1-2; D is possibly TRBD1 (5 bases). CDR3 length equals 13 residues. Trimming removed 5 bases from V and 3 bases from J, with 10 bases in between. Germline lookup yields CDR1 LNHDA and CDR2 SQIVND (reference sequence). CDR3 residues: CASSRGSYYGYTF. CDR3 sequence (DNA): TGTGCCAGTAGTCGGGGCAGCTACTATGGCTACACCTTC.

The genes are TRBV11-2 and TRBJ2-1; 10 nucleotides align to TRBD1. V shed 8 bases and J 4 bases; nucleotides not matched to a gene: 5. The germline V gene has CDR1 SGHAT and CDR2 FQNNGV. The CDR3 contains 14 residues. CDR3 sequence: CASLVGQGYNEQFF. In nucleotides, the CDR3 is TGTGCCAGCTTAGTGGGACAGGGGTACAATGAGCAGTTCTTC.

In its sample, this clonotype was seen many times. The chain recombines TRBV19 with TRBJ2-2; D unresolved. This CDR3 is built from 14 residues. The V end lost 5 bases, the J end lost 1 base, and 8 bases lay between the germline ends. Germline V gives CDR1 LNHDA, CDR2 SQIVND (reference sequence). Written as DNA, the CDR3 is TGTGCCAGTAGTCGTAGTCAGAACACCGGGGAGCTGTTTTTT. This codes for CASSRSQNTGELFF.

This clonotype was picked up many times. The V and J genes are TRBV7-3 and TRBJ2-7; no clear D. Germline V gene data show CDR1 as SGHTA and CDR2 as FQGTGA. The length of the CDR3 is 13 residues. V was trimmed by 1 base and J by 6 bases, leaving 10 bases between them. CDR3 nucleotides: TGTGCCAGCAGCTTAATGGTTCTAGGCGAGCAGTACTTC. Translated: CASSLMVLGEQYF.

Points on this clonotype: Germline and junction disagree at one end, which may indicate a read error. The genes are TRBV10-3 and TRBJ2-3; weak D call: TRBD2 (5 bases). Germline values: CDR1 ENHRY, CDR2 SYGVKD. This CDR3 has 18 amino acids. CDR3 coding DNA: TGTGCCACCAGTGAGTTTCAGGTGCGGGTCCAAAGCACAGATACGCAGTATTTT. Protein: CATSEFQVRVQSTDTQYF.

The rearrangement joins TRBV5-1 to TRBJ1-1; perhaps TRBD1 as D (5 bases). CDR1 and CDR2 (germline): SGHRS, YFSETQ. The CDR3 has 13 residues. V was trimmed by 3 bases and J by 6 bases, leaving 12 bases between them. CDR3 sequence (DNA): TGCGCCAGCAGCTATGACGGGGGGGCTGAAGCTTTCTTT. Translated, it gives CASSYDGGAEAFF.

This clonotype appeared many times. The genes are TRBV6-5 and TRBJ2-7, with TRBD1 matching over 7 bases. V lost 3 bases and J lost 0; bases outside the gene matches: 2. In germline, CDR1 is MNHEY, CDR2 SVGAGI. The CDR3 is made up of 14 amino acids. The CDR3 DNA is TGTGCCAGCAGTTATAGGGACAGCTCCTACGAGCAGTACTTC. It specifies CASSYRDSSYEQYF.

This clonotype was seen repeatedly, ten times or more. Mismatch with germline at one junction end may stem from a read error. The CDR3 sequence: CASTTSGEPRFNF. The CDR3 DNA reads as TGTGCCAGCACCACTAGCGGGGAACCTCGTTTCAACTTC. The V call is TRBV7-9, the J call TRBJ2-7; TRBD2 agrees at 10 bases. There are 13 residues in the CDR3. Per germline, CDR1 SEHNR and CDR2 FQNEAQ (reference sequence).

With respect to this clonotype: The CDR3 ends on some other residue instead of the conserved phenylalanine or tryptophan, so this is likely a read error. For the CDR3, the DNA is TGTGCCAGCAGTGATCCGTTCTCTGGAAACACCATATATTCT. It encodes CASSDPFSGNTIYS. V and J are TRBV6-4 and TRBJ1-3, with no clear D. This CDR3 contains 14 residues. Germline CDR1 is MRHNA and CDR2 is SNTAGT. The ends were cut back, 3 bases at V and 0 bases at J, with 6 bases in the middle.

This clonotype was counted many times. The chain employs TRBV10-3 and TRBJ2-7; tentative D call: TRBD1 (5 bases). Germline CDR1 ENHRY, CDR2 SYGVKD. V dropped 10 bases and J dropped 3 bases, with 19 bases sitting between them. The CDR3 covers 14 residues. CDR3 region: CATQRGQGVYEQYF. DNA of the CDR3: TGTGCCACCCAGCGCGGACAAGGGGTCTACGAGCAGTACTTC.

This clonotype was recorded at least ten times. The chain combines TRBV5-1 with TRBJ1-1, with a tentative D call TRBD1 (6 bases). In germline, CDR1 is SGHRS, CDR2 YFSETQ. V lost 0 bases to trimming and J lost 4 bases, with 13 bases between them. This CDR3 spans 15 amino acids. The CDR3 nucleotides read TGCGCCAGCAGCTTGGTAGGTGGGACACCCACTGAAGCTTTCTTT. Translating gives CASSLVGGTPTEAFF.